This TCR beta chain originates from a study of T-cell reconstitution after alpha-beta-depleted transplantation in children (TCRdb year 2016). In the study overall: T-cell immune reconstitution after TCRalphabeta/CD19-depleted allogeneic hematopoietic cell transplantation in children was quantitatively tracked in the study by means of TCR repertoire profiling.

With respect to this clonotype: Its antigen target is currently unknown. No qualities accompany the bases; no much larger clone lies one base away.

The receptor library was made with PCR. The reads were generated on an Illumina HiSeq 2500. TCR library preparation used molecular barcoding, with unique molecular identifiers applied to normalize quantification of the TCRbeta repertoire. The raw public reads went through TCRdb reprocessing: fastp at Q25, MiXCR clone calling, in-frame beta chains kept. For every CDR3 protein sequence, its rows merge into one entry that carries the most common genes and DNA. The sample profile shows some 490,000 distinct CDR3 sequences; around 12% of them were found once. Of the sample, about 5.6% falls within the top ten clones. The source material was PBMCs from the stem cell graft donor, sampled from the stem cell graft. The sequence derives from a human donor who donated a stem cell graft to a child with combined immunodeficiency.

The CDR3 amino acid sequence is: CAIPAPGSTGELFF. The DNA sequence follows: TGTGCCATCCCCGCGCCGGGTAGCACCGGGGAGCTGTTTTTT. Here the chain combines TRBV10-3 and TRBJ2-2, with no confident D gene call. V is pared back by 8 bases and J by 4 bases, with 14 bases lying between the germline termini. The germline V gene supplies CDR1 ENHRY and CDR2 SYGVKD. The CDR3 has 14 amino acids, counting the end cysteine and phenylalanine. The entry retains the CDR3 DNA only, 42 bases that are in frame from base 1.